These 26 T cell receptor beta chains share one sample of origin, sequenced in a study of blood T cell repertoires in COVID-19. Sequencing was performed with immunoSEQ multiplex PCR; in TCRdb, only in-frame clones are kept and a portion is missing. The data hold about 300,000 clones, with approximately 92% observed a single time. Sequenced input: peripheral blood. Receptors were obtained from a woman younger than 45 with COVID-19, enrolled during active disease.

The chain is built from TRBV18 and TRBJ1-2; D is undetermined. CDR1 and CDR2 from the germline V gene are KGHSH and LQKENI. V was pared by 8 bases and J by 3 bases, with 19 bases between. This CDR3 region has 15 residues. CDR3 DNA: TGTGCCAGCCAATCCGGGTTGGAAAGACACTATGGCTACACCTTC. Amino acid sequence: CASQSGLERHYGYTF.

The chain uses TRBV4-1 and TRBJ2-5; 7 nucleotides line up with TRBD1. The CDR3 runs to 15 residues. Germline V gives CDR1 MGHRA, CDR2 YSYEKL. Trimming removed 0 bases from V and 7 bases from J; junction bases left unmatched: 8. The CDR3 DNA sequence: TGCGCCAGCAGCCAAGATCTTATGACAGGGCCGACCCAGTACTTC. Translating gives CASSQDLMTGPTQYF.

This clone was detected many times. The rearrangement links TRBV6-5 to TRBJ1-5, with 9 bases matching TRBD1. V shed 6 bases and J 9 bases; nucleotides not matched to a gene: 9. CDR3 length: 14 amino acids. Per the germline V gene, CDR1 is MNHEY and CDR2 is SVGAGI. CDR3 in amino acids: CASRSGTGHRPQHF. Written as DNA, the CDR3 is TGTGCCAGCAGGTCTGGGACAGGGCATCGGCCCCAGCATTTT.

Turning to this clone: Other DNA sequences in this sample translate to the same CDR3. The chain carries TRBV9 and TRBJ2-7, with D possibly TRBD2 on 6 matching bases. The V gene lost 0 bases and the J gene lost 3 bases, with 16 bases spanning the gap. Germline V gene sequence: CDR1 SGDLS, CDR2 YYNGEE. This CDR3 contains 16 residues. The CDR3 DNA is TGTGCCAGCAGCGTAGGAGGGCAGGGAGGAGTCTACGAGCAGTACTTC. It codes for CASSVGGQGGVYEQYF.

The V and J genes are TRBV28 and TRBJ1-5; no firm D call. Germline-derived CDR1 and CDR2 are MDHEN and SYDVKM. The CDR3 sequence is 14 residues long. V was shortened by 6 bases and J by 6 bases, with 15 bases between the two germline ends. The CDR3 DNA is TGTGCCAGCAGCCTCACCGGGGTGATTCAGCCCCAGCATTTT. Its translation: CASSLTGVIQPQHF.

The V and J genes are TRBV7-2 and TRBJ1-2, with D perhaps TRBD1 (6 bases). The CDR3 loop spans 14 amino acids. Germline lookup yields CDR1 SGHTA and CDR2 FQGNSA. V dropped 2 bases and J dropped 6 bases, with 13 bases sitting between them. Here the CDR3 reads CASSLSTGQDGYTF. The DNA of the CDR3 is TGTGCCAGCAGCTTATCGACAGGACAAGATGGCTACACCTTC.

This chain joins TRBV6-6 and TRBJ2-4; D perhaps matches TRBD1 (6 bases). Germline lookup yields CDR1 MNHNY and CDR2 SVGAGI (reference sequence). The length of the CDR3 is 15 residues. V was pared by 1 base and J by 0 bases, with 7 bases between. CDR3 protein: CASSYYRAAKNIQYF. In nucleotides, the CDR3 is TGTGCCAGCAGTTACTACAGGGCAGCCAAAAACATTCAGTACTTC.

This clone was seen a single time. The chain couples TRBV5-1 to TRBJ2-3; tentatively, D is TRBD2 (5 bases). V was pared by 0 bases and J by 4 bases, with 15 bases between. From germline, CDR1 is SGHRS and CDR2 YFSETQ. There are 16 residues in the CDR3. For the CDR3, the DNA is TGCGCCAGCAGCTTGGCCGGCCGGGGAGTGGCAGATACGCAGTATTTT. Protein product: CASSLAGRGVADTQYF. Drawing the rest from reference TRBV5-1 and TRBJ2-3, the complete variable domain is KAGVTQTPRYLIKTRGQQVTLSCSPISGHRSVSWYQQTPGQGLQFLFEYFSETQRNKGNFPGRFSGRQFSNSRSEMNVSTLELGDSALYLCASSLAGRGVADTQYFGPGTRLTVL.

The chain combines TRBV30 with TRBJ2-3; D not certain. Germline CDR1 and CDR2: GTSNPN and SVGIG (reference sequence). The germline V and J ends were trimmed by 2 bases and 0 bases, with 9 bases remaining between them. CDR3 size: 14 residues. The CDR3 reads CAWSSLSSTDTQYF. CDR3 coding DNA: TGTGCCTGGAGTTCCCTTTCTAGCACAGATACGCAGTATTTT. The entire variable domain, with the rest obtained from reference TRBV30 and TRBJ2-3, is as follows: SQTIHQWPATLVQPVGSPLSLECTVEGTSNPNLYWYRQAAGRGLQLLFYSVGIGQISSEVPQNLSASRPQDRQFILSSKKLLLSDSGFYLCAWSSLSSTDTQYFGPGTRLTVL.

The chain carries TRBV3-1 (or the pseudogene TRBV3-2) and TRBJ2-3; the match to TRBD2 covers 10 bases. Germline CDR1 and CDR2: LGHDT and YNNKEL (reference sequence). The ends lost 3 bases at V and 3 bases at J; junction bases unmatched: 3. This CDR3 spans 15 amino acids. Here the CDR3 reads CASSQIAGGTDTQYF. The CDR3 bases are TGTGCCAGCAGCCAGATAGCGGGAGGAACAGATACGCAGTATTTT.

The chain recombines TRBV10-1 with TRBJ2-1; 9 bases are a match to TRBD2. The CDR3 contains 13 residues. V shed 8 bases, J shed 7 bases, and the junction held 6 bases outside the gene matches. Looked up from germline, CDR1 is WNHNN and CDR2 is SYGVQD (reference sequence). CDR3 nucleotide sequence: TGCGCCAGCGCGGGAGGGCCGGAAAATGAGCAGTTCTTC. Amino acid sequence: CASAGGPENEQFF.

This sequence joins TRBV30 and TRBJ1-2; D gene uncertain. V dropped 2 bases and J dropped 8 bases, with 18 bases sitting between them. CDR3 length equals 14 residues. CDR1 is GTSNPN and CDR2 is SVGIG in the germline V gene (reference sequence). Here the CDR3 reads CAWSFPPGLVGYTF. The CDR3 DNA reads TGTGCCTGGAGTTTTCCGCCGGGATTGGTCGGCTACACCTTC.

CDR3 sequence reads: CASVLGTVITYEQYF. The DNA of the CDR3 is TGTGCCAGCGTCTTAGGGACAGTGATAACCTACGAGCAGTACTTC. This chain uses TRBV2 with TRBJ2-7, with 7 bases fitting TRBD1. Per germline, CDR1 SNHLY and CDR2 FYNNEI. V shed 8 bases, J shed 2 bases, and the junction held 12 bases outside the gene matches. The CDR3 is 15 residues long.

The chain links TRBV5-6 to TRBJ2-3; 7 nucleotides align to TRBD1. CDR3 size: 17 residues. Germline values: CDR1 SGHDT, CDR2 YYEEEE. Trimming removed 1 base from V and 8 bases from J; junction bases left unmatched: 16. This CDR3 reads CASSLISTGTDIVTQYF. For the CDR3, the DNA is TGTGCCAGCAGCTTGATTAGTACCGGGACAGATATCGTTACGCAGTATTTT.

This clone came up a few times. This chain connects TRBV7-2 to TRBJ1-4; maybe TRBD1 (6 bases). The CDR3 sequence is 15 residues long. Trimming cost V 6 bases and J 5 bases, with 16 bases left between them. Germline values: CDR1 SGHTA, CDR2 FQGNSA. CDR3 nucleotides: TGTGCCAGCAGACAAACCGGGACACAGAATGAAAAACTGTTTTTT. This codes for CASRQTGTQNEKLFF. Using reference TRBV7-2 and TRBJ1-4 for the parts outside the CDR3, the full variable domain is GAGVSQSPSNKVTEKGKDVELRCDPISGHTALYWYRQSLGQGLEFLIYFQGNSAPDKSGLPSDRFSAERTGGSVSTLTIQRTQQEDSAVYLCASRQTGTQNEKLFFGSGTQLSVL.

CDR3 in DNA: TGCGCCAGCAAAGGGACTAGCTTTTCCTTAGCGAACACCGGGGAGCTGTTTTTT. Translating gives CASKGTSFSLANTGELFF. The J gene is TRBJ2-2, the V gene TRBV5-1, with 9 bases matching TRBD2. CDR1 SGHRS and CDR2 YFSETQ come from the germline V gene. V was pared by 6 bases and J by 0 bases, with 12 bases of the junction left unmatched. The CDR3 is 18 amino acids.

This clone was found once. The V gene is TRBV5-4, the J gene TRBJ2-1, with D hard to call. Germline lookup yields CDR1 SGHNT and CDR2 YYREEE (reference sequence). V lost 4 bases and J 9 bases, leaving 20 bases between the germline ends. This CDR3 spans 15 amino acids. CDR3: CASSPVPSRNGEQFF. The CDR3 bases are TGTGCCAGCAGCCCAGTCCCTAGTCGGAATGGTGAGCAGTTCTTC.

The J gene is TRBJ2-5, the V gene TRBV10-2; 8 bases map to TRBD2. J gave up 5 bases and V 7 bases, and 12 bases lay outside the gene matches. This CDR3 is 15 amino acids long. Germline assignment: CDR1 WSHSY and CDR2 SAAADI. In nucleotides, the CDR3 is TGCGCCAGCACCTCGACTAGCGCGCAGAGGGAGACCCAGTACTTC. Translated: CASTSTSAQRETQYF.

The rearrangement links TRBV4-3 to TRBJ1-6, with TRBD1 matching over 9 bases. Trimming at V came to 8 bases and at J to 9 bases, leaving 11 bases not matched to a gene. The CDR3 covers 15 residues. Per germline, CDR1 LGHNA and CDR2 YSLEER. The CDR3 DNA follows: TGCGCCAGCTCAACCGGGACAGGGCCTGCTTCACCCCTCCACTTT. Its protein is CASSTGTGPASPLHF.

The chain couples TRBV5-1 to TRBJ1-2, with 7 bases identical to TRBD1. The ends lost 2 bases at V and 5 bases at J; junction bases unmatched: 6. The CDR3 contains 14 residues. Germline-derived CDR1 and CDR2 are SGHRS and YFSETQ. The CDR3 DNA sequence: TGCGCCAGCAGCTTACAGGGGCAGGGTTATGGCTACACCTTC. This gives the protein CASSLQGQGYGYTF.

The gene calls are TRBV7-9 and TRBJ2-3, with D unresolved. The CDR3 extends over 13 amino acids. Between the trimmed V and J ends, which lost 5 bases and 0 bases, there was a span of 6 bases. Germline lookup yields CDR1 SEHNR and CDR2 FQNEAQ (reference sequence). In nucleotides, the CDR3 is TGTGCCAGCAGCCCGGGTAGCACAGATACGCAGTATTTT. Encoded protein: CASSPGSTDTQYF.

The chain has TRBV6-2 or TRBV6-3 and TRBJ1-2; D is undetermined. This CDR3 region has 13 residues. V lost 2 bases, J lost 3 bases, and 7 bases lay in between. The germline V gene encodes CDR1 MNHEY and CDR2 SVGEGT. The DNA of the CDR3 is TGTGCCAGCAGTTACAACAGCTACTATGGCTACACCTTC. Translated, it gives CASSYNSYYGYTF.

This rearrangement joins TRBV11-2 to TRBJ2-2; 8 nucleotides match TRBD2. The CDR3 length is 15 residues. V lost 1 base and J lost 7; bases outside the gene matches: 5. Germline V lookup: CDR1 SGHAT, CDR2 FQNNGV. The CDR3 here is CASSLAGTSIGELFF. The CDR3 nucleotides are TGTGCCAGCAGCTTAGCGGGGACTAGTATCGGGGAGCTGTTTTTT.

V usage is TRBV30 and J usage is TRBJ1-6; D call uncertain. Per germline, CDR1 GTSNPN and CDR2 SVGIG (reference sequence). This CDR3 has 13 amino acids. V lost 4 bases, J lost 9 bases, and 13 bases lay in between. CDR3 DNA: TGTGCCTGGACAGGAGCCGGGAGTTCACCCCTCCACTTT. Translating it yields CAWTGAGSSPLHF. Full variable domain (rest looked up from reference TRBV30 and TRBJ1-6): SQTIHQWPATLVQPVGSPLSLECTVEGTSNPNLYWYRQAAGRGLQLLFYSVGIGQISSEVPQNLSASRPQDRQFILSSKKLLLSDSGFYLCAWTGAGSSPLHFGNGTRLTVT.

Here the CDR3 reads CASSPGQGAQETQYF. The CDR3 region has the DNA TGTGCCAGCAGCCCGGGACAGGGGGCGCAGGAGACCCAGTACTTC. This chain joins TRBV7-6 and TRBJ2-5; 12 bases are a match to TRBD1. The CDR3 consists of 15 residues. CDR1 SGHVS and CDR2 FNYEAQ come from the germline V gene. Trimming at V came to 5 bases and at J to 5 bases, leaving 6 bases not matched to a gene.

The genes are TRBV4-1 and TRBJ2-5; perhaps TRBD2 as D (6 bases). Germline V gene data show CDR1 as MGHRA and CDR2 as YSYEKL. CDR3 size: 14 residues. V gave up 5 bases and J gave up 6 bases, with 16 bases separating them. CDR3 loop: CASSKPGLAKTQYF. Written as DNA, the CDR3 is TGCGCCAGCAGCAAACCGGGACTGGCAAAGACCCAGTACTTC.